This entry features one TCR beta chain sequence. These data come from a study of T cell changes during pregnancy in multiple sclerosis. V trimming: 2 bases; J trimming: 2 bases; junction bases outside the gene matches: 3. The CDR3 has 14 amino acids. Looked up from germline, CDR1 is MNHEY and CDR2 is SVGAGI. Here immunoSEQ multiplex PCR was the method, and the copy in TCRdb shows in-frame clones only, minus some. Of roughly 49,000 clones listed, over 90% were seen once; the top ten hold around 0.27%. The rearrangement joins TRBV6-5 to TRBJ2-7; 7 bases are a match to TRBD1. Sample: CD4+ T cells from peripheral blood mononuclear cells, taken in the second trimester of pregnancy. This TCR came from a female donor with multiple sclerosis, enrolled in a pregnancy study. Here the CDR3 reads CASSYRDRTYEQYF. The CDR3, as DNA: TGTGCCAGCAGTTACCGGGACAGAACCTACGAGCAGTACTTC.